This TCR beta chain stems from a study of blood T cell repertoires in COVID-19. Across the whole study: T cells, B-cell-depleted T cells, or PBMCs supplied cDNA or gDNA.

Seattle patients were enrolled during active infection and followed longitudinally. The CDR3 is made up of 13 amino acids. Per germline, CDR1 MRHNA and CDR2 SNTAGT. V lost 3 bases to trimming and J lost 13 bases, with 16 bases between them. Original processing notes: Amplifying reference gene primers gave estimates of nucleated cell counts. Here immunoSEQ multiplex PCR was the method, and the copy in TCRdb shows in-frame clones only, minus some. V and J calls and clone size are those listed in that table; D and trimming were worked out from the DNA. Among 250,000 to 350,000 clones listed, 88% were seen once.

This clonotype originated in a woman aged 25-40 years with COVID-19, enrolled during active disease. This chain joins TRBV6-4 and TRBJ2-1; maybe TRBD1 (6 bases). The source material was peripheral blood. CDR3 sequence: CASSEELRGIQFF. The CDR3 coding sequence is TGTGCCAGCAGTGAAGAGCTTAGGGGGATACAGTTCTTC.